These T cell receptor beta chains were read from a single sample in a study of blood T cell repertoires in COVID-19. Clones were sequenced by immunoSEQ multiplex PCR, and TCRdb holds only the in-frame ones, with some missing. In the table there are under 250,000 clones, approximately 82% of which are singletons. The sequenced material came from peripheral blood. These receptors all come from a woman aged 18-35 years with acute or convalescent COVID-19. Both conserved end residues are part of each CDR3. D genes are given only for firm matches. Size values are once, few and many counts, or a class for expanded clones, and some rows have none.

j_call d_call v_call cdr3_length clone_size cdr3_aa cdr3_nt
TRBJ2-7 TRBD2 TRBV28 15 - CASSLMASGTYEQYF TGTGCCAGCAGTTTAATGGCTAGCGGAACCTACGAGCAGTACTTC
TRBJ1-1 - TRBV6-5 16 - CASSYVAGVKNTEAFF TGTGCCAGCAGTTACGTGGCAGGGGTTAAGAACACTGAAGCTTTCTTT
TRBJ2-3 TRBD2 TRBV28 17 few CASSLRLLAGLTDTQYF TGTGCCAGCAGTTTACGTTTACTAGCGGGACTCACAGATACGCAGTATTTT
TRBJ2-5 - TRBV10-1 14 once CASSESGKRETQYF TGCGCCAGCAGTGAGTCGGGCAAACGGGAGACCCAGTACTTC
TRBJ2-5 - TRBV28 13 - CASLGETGETQYF TGTGCCAGCCTAGGGGAAACCGGGGAGACCCAGTACTTC
TRBJ1-2 - TRBV2 13 once CASSERWRRGYTF TGTGCCAGCAGTGAACGGTGGCGGCGGGGCTACACCTTC
TRBJ2-1 TRBD2 TRBV3-1/TRBV3-2 17 once CASSQGTSVGNYNEQFF TGTGCCAGCAGCCAAGGGACTAGCGTGGGGAACTACAATGAGCAGTTCTTC
TRBJ1-5 TRBD1 TRBV7-6 14 - CASSYRQGGQPQHF TGTGCCAGCAGCTACCGACAGGGTGGGCAGCCCCAGCATTTT
TRBJ1-4 TRBD1 TRBV5-1 14 - CASSFTGVNEKLFF TGCGCCAGCAGCTTCACAGGGGTAAATGAAAAACTGTTTTTT
TRBJ2-1 TRBD2 TRBV3-1/TRBV3-2 14 - CASSPTGTRGEQFF TGTGCCAGCAGCCCGACCGGGACTAGGGGTGAGCAGTTCTTC
TRBJ1-1 - TRBV9 16 once CASSVGSGPKNTEAFF TGTGCCAGCAGCGTAGGGTCAGGGCCGAAGAACACTGAAGCTTTCTTT
TRBJ1-4 TRBD1 TRBV6-5 13 once CASEQGGQEKLFF TGTGCCAGCGAACAGGGGGGACAGGAAAAACTGTTTTTT
TRBJ1-2 TRBD1 TRBV7-9 17 - CASTDSGGRPSNYGYTF TGTGCCAGCACCGACTCAGGGGGCCGACCCTCTAACTATGGCTACACCTTC
TRBJ2-3 - TRBV15 15 - CATSREPGPTDTQYF TGTGCCACCAGCAGAGAACCAGGTCCCACAGATACGCAGTATTTT
TRBJ1-2 - TRBV12-3/TRBV12-4 12 - CASSPGLRGYTF TGTGCCAGCAGCCCAGGGTTACGGGGCTACACCTTC
TRBJ2-7 TRBD2 TRBV19 16 - CASRKEAGDPLYEQYF TGTGCCAGTAGGAAGGAGGCGGGAGACCCCCTCTACGAGCAGTACTTC
TRBJ1-1 TRBD1 TRBV7-2 16 once CASSLGGGGSSVPAFF TGTGCCAGCAGCTTAGGAGGGGGCGGGTCAAGTGTCCCGGCTTTCTTT
TRBJ2-7 TRBD2 TRBV5-1 16 once CASSFVVAGGPNEQYF TGCGCCAGCAGCTTTGTGGTAGCGGGAGGGCCTAACGAGCAGTACTTC
TRBJ1-1 TRBD1 TRBV10-3 14 - CAIRRGQGPTEAFF TGTGCCATCAGGCGGGGACAGGGGCCCACTGAAGCTTTCTTT
TRBJ1-2 TRBD1 TRBV7-6 17 - CASSPGTPGGLGYGYTF TGTGCCAGCAGCCCCGGAACACCAGGGGGCCTGGGCTATGGCTACACCTTC
TRBJ1-4 - TRBV6-5 15 few CASSNTGIGDEKLFF TGTGCCAGCAGTAACACAGGGATCGGGGATGAAAAACTGTTTTTT
TRBJ1-5 - TRBV6-5 13 - CASSYGGGQPQHF TGTGCCAGCAGTTACGGGGGGGGTCAGCCCCAGCATTTT
TRBJ2-5 TRBD2 TRBV4-3 15 - CASSPGTSKQETQYF TGCGCCAGCAGCCCCGGGACTAGCAAGCAAGAGACCCAGTACTTC